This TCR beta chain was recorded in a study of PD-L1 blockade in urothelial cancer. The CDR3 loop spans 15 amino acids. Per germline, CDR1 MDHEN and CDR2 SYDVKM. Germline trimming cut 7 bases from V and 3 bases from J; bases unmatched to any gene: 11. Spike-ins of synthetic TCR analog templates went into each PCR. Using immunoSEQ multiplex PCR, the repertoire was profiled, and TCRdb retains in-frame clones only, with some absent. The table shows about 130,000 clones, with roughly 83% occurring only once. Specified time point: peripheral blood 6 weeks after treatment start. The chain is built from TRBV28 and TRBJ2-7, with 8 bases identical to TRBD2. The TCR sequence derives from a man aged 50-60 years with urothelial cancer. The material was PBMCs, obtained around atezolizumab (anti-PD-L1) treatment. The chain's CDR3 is CASTGSGRGFYEQYF. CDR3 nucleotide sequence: TGTGCCAGCACCGGAAGCGGGAGAGGGTTCTACGAGCAGTACTTC.